This TCR beta chain was captured in a study of blood T cells in healthy people across ages. Study-wide results and limits: Per million T cells, TCR beta diversity dropped about linearly as age rose.

Deletions cut 4 bases from V and 14 bases from J, with 19 bases between. The CDR3 is made up of 13 amino acids. Germline values: CDR1 KGHSH, CDR2 LQKENI. This clonotype turned up a few times. Its matching antigen is unknown. The use of a sample-barcoded 5' primer and a J-beta primer mix characterized a second PCR of about 7 to 12 cycles. Every cDNA molecule bore a tag from a template-switch adaptor containing 12 random nucleotides. Every sample returned 2.5 million or more CDR3-containing paired-end reads. Each CDR3 protein is one row after TCRdb ran MiXCR on the 5' RACE reads. The profile shows approximately 730,000 distinct CDR3 sequences, 40% to 65% of them singletons.

The sample taken for sequencing was blood. The receptor was derived from a man older than 75 in good health. The chain is built from TRBV18 and TRBJ2-3; D is possibly TRBD1 or TRBD2 (5 bases each). CDR3 DNA: TGTGCCAGCTCACGAACACAATACGGGACCCTGTATTTT. Its protein product is CASSRTQYGTLYF. Supplemented by reference TRBV18 and TRBJ2-3, the full variable domain reads NAGVMQNPRHLVRRRGQEARLRCSPMKGHSHVYWYRQLPEEGLKFMVYLQKENIIDESGMPKERFSAEFPKEGPSILRIQQVVRGDSAAYFCASSRTQYGTLYFGPGTRLTVL.